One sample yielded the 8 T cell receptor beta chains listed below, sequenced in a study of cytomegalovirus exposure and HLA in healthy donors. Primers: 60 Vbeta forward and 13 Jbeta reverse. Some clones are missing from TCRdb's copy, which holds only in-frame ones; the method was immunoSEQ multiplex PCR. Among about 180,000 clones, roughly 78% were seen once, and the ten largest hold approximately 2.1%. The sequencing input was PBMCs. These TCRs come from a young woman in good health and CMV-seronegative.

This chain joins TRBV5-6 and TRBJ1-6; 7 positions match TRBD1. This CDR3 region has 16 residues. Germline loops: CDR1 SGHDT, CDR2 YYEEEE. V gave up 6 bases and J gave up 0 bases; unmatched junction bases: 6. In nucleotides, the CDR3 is TGTGCCAGCACCATGACAGGGAGCTCCTATAATTCACCCCTCCACTTT. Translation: CASTMTGSSYNSPLHF.

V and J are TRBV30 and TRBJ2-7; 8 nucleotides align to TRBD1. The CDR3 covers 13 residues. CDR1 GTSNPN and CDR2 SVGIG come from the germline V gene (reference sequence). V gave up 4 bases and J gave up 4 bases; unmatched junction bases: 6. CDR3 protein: CAWTRDRTYEQYF. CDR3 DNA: TGTGCCTGGACTCGGGACAGGACTTACGAGCAGTACTTC.

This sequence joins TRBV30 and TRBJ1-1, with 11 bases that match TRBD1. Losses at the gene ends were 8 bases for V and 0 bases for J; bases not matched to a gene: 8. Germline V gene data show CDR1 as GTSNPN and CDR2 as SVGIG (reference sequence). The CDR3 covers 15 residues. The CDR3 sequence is CARTGTGGLNTEAFF. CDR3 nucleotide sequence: TGTGCCAGAACCGGGACAGGGGGACTGAACACTGAAGCTTTCTTT. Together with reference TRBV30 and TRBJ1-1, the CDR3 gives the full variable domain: SQTIHQWPATLVQPVGSPLSLECTVEGTSNPNLYWYRQAAGRGLQLLFYSVGIGQISSEVPQNLSASRPQDRQFILSSKKLLLSDSGFYLCARTGTGGLNTEAFFGQGTRLTVV.

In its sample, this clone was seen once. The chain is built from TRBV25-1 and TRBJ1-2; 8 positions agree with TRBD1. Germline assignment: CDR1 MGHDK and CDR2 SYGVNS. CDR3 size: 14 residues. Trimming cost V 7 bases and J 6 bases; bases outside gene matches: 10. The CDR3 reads CASNPIGTGDGYTF. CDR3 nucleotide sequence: TGTGCCAGCAACCCGATCGGGACAGGTGATGGCTACACCTTC.

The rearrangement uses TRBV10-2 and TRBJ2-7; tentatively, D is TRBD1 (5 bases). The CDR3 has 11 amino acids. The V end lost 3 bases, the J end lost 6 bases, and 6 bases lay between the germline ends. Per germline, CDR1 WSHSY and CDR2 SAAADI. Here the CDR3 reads CASSERGEQYF. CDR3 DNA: TGCGCCAGCAGTGAAAGGGGCGAGCAGTACTTC.

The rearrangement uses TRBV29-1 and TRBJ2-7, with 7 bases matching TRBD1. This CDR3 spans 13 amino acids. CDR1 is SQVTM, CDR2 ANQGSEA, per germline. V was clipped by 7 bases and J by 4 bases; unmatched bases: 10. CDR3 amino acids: CSAVTGIPYEQYF. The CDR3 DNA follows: TGCAGCGCAGTGACAGGGATTCCGTACGAGCAGTACTTC.

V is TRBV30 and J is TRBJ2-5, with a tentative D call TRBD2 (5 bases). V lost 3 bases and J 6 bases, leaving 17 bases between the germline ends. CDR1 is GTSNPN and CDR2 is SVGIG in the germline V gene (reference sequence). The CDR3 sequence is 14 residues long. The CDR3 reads CAWRGLGLSQTQYF. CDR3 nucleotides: TGTGCCTGGAGAGGACTCGGTTTATCTCAGACCCAGTACTTC.

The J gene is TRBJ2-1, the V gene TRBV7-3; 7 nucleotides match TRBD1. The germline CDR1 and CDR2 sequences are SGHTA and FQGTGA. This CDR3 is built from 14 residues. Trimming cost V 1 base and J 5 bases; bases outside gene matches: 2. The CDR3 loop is CASSLSRGNNEQFF. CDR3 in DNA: TGTGCCAGCAGCTTAAGCAGGGGGAACAATGAGCAGTTCTTC. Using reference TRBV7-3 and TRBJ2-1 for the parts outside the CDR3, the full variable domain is GAGVSQTPSNKVTEKGKYVELRCDPISGHTALYWYRQSLGQGPEFLIYFQGTGAADDSGLPNDRFFAVRPEGSVSTLKIQRTERGDSAVYLCASSLSRGNNEQFFGPGTRLTVL.